This T cell receptor beta chain was sequenced for a study of T cell responses to AZD1222 COVID-19 vaccine. Study findings and constraints: Distributed over spike, vaccine-associated CD4 TCRs predominated at 160-218 and 743-854. Nearly half of unique spike-specific TCRs reportedly avoided B.1.351 and B.1.1.7 mutated regions. AZD1222 recipients seropositive at baseline numbered only six or seven.

Clones were read by immunoSEQ multiplex PCR, and TCRdb kept only the in-frame ones, dropping some. The sample carries some 70,000 clones, about four fifths recorded once. Researchers grouped second doses given at about 4 or about 12 weeks into one pool. Trimming removed 6 bases from V and 1 base from J, with 9 bases in between. The CDR3 length is 13 residues. Per germline, CDR1 KGHSH and CDR2 LQKENI. As regards this clone: Its specificity is unknown.

The V and J genes are TRBV18 and TRBJ1-1, with a possible D match to TRBD1 (5 bases). Specimen: peripheral blood, collected 28 days after the second AZD1222 dose. This TCR was sampled from an adult who received the AZD1222 COVID-19 vaccine. CDR3 bases: TGTGCCAGCTCCCTAGACAGGAACACTGAAGCTTTCTTT. Encoded protein: CASSLDRNTEAFF. The complete variable domain, with remaining parts taken from reference TRBV18 and TRBJ1-1, reads NAGVMQNPRHLVRRRGQEARLRCSPMKGHSHVYWYRQLPEEGLKFMVYLQKENIIDESGMPKERFSAEFPKEGPSILRIQQVVRGDSAAYFCASSLDRNTEAFFGQGTRLTVV.